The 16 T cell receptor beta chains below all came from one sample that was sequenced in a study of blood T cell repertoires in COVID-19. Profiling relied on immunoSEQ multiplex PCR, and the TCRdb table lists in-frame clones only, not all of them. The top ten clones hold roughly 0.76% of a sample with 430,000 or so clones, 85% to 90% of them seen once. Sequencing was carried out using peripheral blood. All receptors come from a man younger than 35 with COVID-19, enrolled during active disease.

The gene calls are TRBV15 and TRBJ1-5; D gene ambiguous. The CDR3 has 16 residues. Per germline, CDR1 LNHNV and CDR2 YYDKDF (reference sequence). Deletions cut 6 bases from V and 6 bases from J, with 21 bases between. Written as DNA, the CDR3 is TGTGCCACCAGTCCAGCTTGGACTAATTCGGGTCAGCCCCAGCATTTT. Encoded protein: CATSPAWTNSGQPQHF. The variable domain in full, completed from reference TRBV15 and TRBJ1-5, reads DAMVIQNPRYQVTQFGKPVTLSCSQTLNHNVMYWYQQKSSQAPKLLFHYYDKDFNNEADTPDNFQSRRPNTSFCFLDIRSPGLGDTAMYLCATSPAWTNSGQPQHFGDGTRLSIL.

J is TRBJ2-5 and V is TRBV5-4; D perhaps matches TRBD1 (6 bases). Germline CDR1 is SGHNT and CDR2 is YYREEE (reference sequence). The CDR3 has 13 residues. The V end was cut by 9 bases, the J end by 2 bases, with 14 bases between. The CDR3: CATVEDRQETQYF. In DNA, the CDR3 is TGTGCCACCGTTGAGGACAGACAAGAGACCCAGTACTTC.

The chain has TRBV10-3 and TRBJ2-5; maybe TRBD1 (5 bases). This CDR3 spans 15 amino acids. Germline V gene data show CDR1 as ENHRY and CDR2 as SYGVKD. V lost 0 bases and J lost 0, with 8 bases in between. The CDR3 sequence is CAISESGRDQETQYF. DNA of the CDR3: TGTGCCATCAGTGAGTCGGGCAGGGACCAAGAGACCCAGTACTTC.

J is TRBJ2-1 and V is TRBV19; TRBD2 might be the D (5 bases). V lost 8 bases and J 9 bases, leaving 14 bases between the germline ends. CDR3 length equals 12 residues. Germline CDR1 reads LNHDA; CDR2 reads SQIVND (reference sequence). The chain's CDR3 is CASGRGMSEQFF. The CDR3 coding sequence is TGTGCCAGTGGGAGAGGTATGAGTGAGCAGTTCTTC.

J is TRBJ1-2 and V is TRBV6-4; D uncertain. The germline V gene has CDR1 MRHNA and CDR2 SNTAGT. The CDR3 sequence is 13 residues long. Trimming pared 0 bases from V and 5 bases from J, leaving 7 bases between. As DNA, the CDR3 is TGTGCCAGCAGTGACTCCCCCGGTTATGGCTACACCTTC. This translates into CASSDSPGYGYTF.

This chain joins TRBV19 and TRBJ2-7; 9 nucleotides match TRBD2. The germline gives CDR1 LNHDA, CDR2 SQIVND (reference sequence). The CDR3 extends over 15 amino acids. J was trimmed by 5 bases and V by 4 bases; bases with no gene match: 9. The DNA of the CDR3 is TGTGCCAGTAGTACCCTAGCGGGATCTTCCAACGAGCAGTACTTC. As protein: CASSTLAGSSNEQYF.

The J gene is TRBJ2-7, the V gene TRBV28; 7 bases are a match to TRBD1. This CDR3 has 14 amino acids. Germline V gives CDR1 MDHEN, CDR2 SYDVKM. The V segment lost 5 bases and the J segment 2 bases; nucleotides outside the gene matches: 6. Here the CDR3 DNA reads TGTGCCAGCAGTAGCCCCGGGACAGCCTACGAGCAGTACTTC. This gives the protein CASSSPGTAYEQYF.

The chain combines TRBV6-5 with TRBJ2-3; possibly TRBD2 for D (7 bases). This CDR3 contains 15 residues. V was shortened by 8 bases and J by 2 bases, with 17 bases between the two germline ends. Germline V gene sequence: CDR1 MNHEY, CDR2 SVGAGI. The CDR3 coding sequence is TGTGCCAGCCTCAGGACGGGGGGCGACACAGATACGCAGTATTTT. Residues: CASLRTGGDTDTQYF.

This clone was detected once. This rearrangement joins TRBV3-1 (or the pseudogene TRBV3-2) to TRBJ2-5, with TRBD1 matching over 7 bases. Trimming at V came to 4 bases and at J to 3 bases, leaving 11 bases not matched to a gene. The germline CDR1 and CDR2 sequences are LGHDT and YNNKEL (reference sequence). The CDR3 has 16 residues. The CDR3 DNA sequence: TGTGCCAGCAGCCCCACGACCCGGGACAGAAAAGAGACCCAGTACTTC. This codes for CASSPTTRDRKETQYF.

The CDR3, as DNA: TGTGCCAGCAGCCGTGCATCGGGTACCGTCGAGCAGTACTTC. It is translated as CASSRASGTVEQYF. The V gene is TRBV9, the J gene TRBJ2-7, with unresolved D. Germline CDR1 is SGDLS and CDR2 is YYNGEE. The CDR3 has 14 residues. Deletions cut 4 bases from V and 6 bases from J, with 17 bases between.

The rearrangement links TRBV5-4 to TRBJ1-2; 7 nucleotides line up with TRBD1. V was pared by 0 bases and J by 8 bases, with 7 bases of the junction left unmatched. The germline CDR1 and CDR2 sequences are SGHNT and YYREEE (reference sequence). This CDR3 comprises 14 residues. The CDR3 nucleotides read TGTGCCAGCAGCTTGGGGGGGACAGAAGAAGGCTACACCTTC. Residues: CASSLGGTEEGYTF. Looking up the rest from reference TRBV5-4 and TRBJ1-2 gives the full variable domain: ETGVTQSPTHLIKTRGQQVTLRCSSQSGHNTVSWYQQALGQGPQFIFQYYREEENGRGNFPPRFSGLQFPNYSSELNVNALELDDSALYLCASSLGGTEEGYTFGSGTRLTVV.

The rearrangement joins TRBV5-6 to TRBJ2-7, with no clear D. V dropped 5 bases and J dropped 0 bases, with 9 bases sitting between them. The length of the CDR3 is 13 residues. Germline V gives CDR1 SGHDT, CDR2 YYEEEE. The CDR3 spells CASRPRSSYEQYF. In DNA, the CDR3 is TGTGCCAGCAGGCCACGCAGCTCCTACGAGCAGTACTTC.

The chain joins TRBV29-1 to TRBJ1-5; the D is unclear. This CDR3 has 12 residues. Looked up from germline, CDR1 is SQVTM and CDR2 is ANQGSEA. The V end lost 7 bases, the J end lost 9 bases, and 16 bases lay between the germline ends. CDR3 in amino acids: CSGRTRPRPQHF. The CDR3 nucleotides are TGCAGCGGCCGAACGCGTCCCCGGCCCCAGCATTTT.

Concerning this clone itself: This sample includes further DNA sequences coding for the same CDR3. DNA of the CDR3: TGTGCCAGCAGACCGGACAGAGGCAGCAATCAGCCCCAGCATTTT. Translating gives CASRPDRGSNQPQHF. The chain combines TRBV6-5 with TRBJ1-5; possibly TRBD1 for D (6 bases). CDR1 and CDR2 from the germline V gene are MNHEY and SVGAGI. V lost 6 bases and J 1 base, leaving 13 bases between the germline ends. The CDR3 is 15 residues long.

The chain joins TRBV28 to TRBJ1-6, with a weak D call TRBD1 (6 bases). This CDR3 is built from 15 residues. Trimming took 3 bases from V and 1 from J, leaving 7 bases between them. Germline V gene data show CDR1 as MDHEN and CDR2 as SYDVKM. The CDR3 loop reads CASSFRGSYNSPLHF. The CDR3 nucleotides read TGTGCCAGCAGTTTTAGGGGGTCCTATAATTCACCCCTCCACTTT.

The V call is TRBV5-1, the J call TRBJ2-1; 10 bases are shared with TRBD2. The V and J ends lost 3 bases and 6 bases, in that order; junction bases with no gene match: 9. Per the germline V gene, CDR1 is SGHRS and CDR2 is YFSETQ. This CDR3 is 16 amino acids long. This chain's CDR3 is CASSSALAGGSNEQFF. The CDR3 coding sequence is TGCGCCAGCAGCTCAGCCTTAGCGGGGGGTAGCAATGAGCAGTTCTTC.